What follows are 16 T cell receptor beta chains derived from one specimen sequenced in a study of CD8+ T cells in alopecia areata. Documented treatment: oral pan-JAK inhibitor, 5-10 mg twice daily. RNA extraction and reverse transcription yielded cDNA as sequencing template. The assay was immunoSEQ multiplex PCR, and TCRdb's table has in-frame clones only and misses some. The sample records some 180,000 clones, about 47% being singletons. Specimen: CD8+ T cells sorted from blood, collected at roughly week 53, from a patient treated with tofacitinib. The receptors here all came from a human donor with alopecia areata.

This chain links TRBV7-9 with TRBJ2-1; possibly TRBD2 for D (6 bases). Trimming pared 4 bases from V and 7 bases from J, leaving 8 bases between. The CDR3 is 12 residues long. Germline CDR1 SEHNR, CDR2 FQNEAQ (reference sequence). CDR3 nucleotides: TGTGCCAGCAGCTCGGGACTTAATGAGCAGTTCTTC. Translation: CASSSGLNEQFF.

The chain recombines TRBV27 with TRBJ2-2, with TRBD2 as a possible D gene (5 bases). In germline, CDR1 is MNHEY, CDR2 SMNVEV (reference sequence). The ends were cut back, 6 bases at V and 4 bases at J, with 12 bases in the middle. The CDR3 spans 14 residues. The CDR3 DNA reads as TGTGCCAGCAGAACCCCCCGGGGCACCGGGGAGCTGTTTTTT. Translating gives CASRTPRGTGELFF.

The chain uses TRBV30 and TRBJ2-5; TRBD1 aligns across 7 bases. This CDR3 has 15 amino acids. Germline CDR1 reads GTSNPN; CDR2 reads SVGIG (reference sequence). The junction had 12 bases not matched to a gene; V was cut back by 3 bases and J by 5 bases. The DNA for the CDR3 is TGTGCCTGGAGCACAAGGGGGCGCAGGGGGGAGACCCAGTACTTC. It codes for CAWSTRGRRGETQYF.

The chain combines TRBV11-2 with TRBJ2-7, with a weak D call TRBD2 (5 bases). The CDR3 spans 14 residues. From germline, CDR1 is SGHAT and CDR2 FQNNGV. Trimming cost V 9 bases and J 0 bases, with 15 bases left between them. The CDR3 DNA is TGTGCCAGTTCGGCGGGCGGCTTCTCCTACGAGCAGTACTTC. Its translation is CASSAGGFSYEQYF.

V is TRBV13 and J is TRBJ2-1, with unresolved D. V was cut by 5 bases and J by 0 bases, with 14 bases left in between. The CDR3 is 16 amino acids. CDR1 is PRHDT and CDR2 is FYEKMQ in the germline V gene (reference sequence). In DNA form, the CDR3 reads TGTGCCAGCAGCGACGGGTCGACAAGCTCCTACAATGAGCAGTTCTTC. As protein: CASSDGSTSSYNEQFF.

Only a few counts were recorded for this clone. The rearrangement uses TRBV7-3 and TRBJ2-3; 7 bases align to TRBD2. V gave up 2 bases and J gave up 4 bases; unmatched junction bases: 9. The CDR3 totals 16 residues. Germline lookup yields CDR1 SGHTA and CDR2 FQGTGA. The CDR3 protein is CASSLRLAGNADTQYF. In nucleotides, the CDR3 is TGTGCCAGCAGCTTACGACTAGCAGGGAACGCAGATACGCAGTATTTT.

A single count supports this clone. J is TRBJ1-2 and V is TRBV30; the D is unclear. The CDR3 contains 12 residues. Trimming pared 3 bases from V and 6 bases from J, leaving 11 bases between. CDR1 is GTSNPN and CDR2 is SVGIG in the germline V gene (reference sequence). The CDR3 region is CAWRSTVDGYTF. CDR3 in DNA: TGTGCCTGGAGAAGCACAGTGGATGGCTACACCTTC.

The rearrangement links TRBV4-1 to TRBJ2-7; D remains unclear. Germline V CDR1 and CDR2: MGHRA, YSYEKL. The CDR3 covers 13 residues. Deletions cut 0 bases from V and 3 bases from J, with 6 bases between. Here the CDR3 reads CASSQEPDYEQYF. The CDR3 nucleotides are TGCGCCAGCAGCCAAGAACCTGACTACGAGCAGTACTTC.

The chain combines TRBV5-4 with TRBJ2-3; 10 bases map to TRBD1. With V trimmed by 0 bases and J by 10 bases, 17 bases remained unmatched. There are 18 residues in the CDR3. CDR1 is SGHNT, CDR2 YYREEE, per germline (reference sequence). The CDR3 region is CASSLEGDRGSGRYPQYF. CDR3 sequence (DNA): TGTGCCAGCAGCTTGGAGGGGGACAGGGGTTCGGGGCGATATCCGCAGTATTTT.

In this sample, this clone turned up a few times. The V gene is TRBV5-6, the J gene TRBJ2-5; D is unclear. This CDR3 has 15 residues. Germline CDR1 reads SGHDT; CDR2 reads YYEEEE. The V gene lost 3 bases and the J gene lost 5 bases, with 17 bases spanning the gap. The CDR3 DNA follows: TGTGCCAGCAGCTCGAGTCCGAGGACCCTGGAGACCCAGTACTTC. Amino acid sequence: CASSSSPRTLETQYF. Full variable domain (remainder filled in from reference TRBV5-6 and TRBJ2-5): DAGVTQSPTHLIKTRGQQVTLRCSPKSGHDTVSWYQQALGQGPQFIFQYYEEEERQRGNFPDRFSGHQFPNYSSELNVNALLLGDSALYLCASSSSPRTLETQYFGPGTRLLVL.

This CDR3 reads CAWSPTDEAFF. The DNA of the CDR3 is TGTGCCTGGAGTCCCACGGATGAAGCTTTCTTT. The chain carries TRBV30 and TRBJ1-1; D not certain. The CDR3 loop spans 11 amino acids. In germline, CDR1 is GTSNPN, CDR2 SVGIG (reference sequence). With 2 bases removed from V and 7 bases from J, the gap between germline ends came to 8 bases.

The rearrangement joins TRBV9 to TRBJ2-2; 8 positions agree with TRBD1. The trim removed 1 base at V and 4 bases at J, leaving 9 bases unmatched. This CDR3 contains 17 residues. CDR1 SGDLS and CDR2 YYNGEE come from the germline V gene. CDR3 coding DNA: TGTGCCAGCAGCGTAAGGACCGGGACAGGCAGCACCGGGGAGCTGTTTTTT. Translating it yields CASSVRTGTGSTGELFF. Combining the CDR3 with reference TRBV9 and TRBJ2-2 gives the whole variable domain DSGVTQTPKHLITATGQRVTLRCSPRSGDLSVYWYQQSLDQGLQFLIQYYNGEERAKGNILERFSAQQFPDLHSELNLSSLELGDSALYFCASSVRTGTGSTGELFFGEGSRLTVL.

This clone was observed a few times. V is TRBV19 and J is TRBJ2-1; 9 bases agree with TRBD1. The CDR3 loop spans 15 amino acids. Germline assignment: CDR1 LNHDA and CDR2 SQIVND (reference sequence). After removal of 1 base from V and 10 bases from J, the junction contained 8 bases not matched to a gene. The CDR3 DNA is TGTGCCAGTAGTATAGGAGGGGACAGGGCCCGCGAGCAGTTCTTC. This translates into CASSIGGDRAREQFF. Filled out from reference TRBV19 and TRBJ2-1, the complete variable domain reads DGGITQSPKYLFRKEGQNVTLSCEQNLNHDAMYWYRQDPGQGLRLIYYSQIVNDFQKGDIAEGYSVSREKKESFPLTVTSAQKNPTAFYLCASSIGGDRAREQFFGPGTRLTVL.

This clone was detected only a few times. This sequence joins TRBV19 and TRBJ1-1; no clear D. Germline CDR1 LNHDA, CDR2 SQIVND (reference sequence). V was trimmed by 9 bases and J by 6 bases, leaving 17 bases between them. CDR3 size: 13 residues. DNA for the CDR3: TGTGCCAGCCTTGAGACGCCTGGGGCTGAAGCTTTCTTT. It specifies CASLETPGAEAFF.

This chain joins TRBV14 and TRBJ1-1; D uncertain. CDR3 size: 13 residues. The germline V gene encodes CDR1 SGHDN and CDR2 FVKESK. Trimming stripped 1 base from V and 1 base from J, with 4 bases between. CDR3 protein: CASSQGGNTEAFF. In nucleotides, the CDR3 is TGTGCCAGCAGCCAAGGGGGGAACACTGAAGCTTTCTTT.

The rearrangement links TRBV27 to TRBJ1-1, with D possibly TRBD1 on 6 matching bases. CDR3 length: 14 residues. CDR1 MNHEY and CDR2 SMNVEV come from the germline V gene (reference sequence). Trimming removed 1 base from V and 3 bases from J, with 9 bases in between. CDR3 coding DNA: TGTGCCAGCAGTTTATTCCAGGGGTACACTGAAGCTTTCTTT. Amino acid sequence: CASSLFQGYTEAFF.